These T cell receptor beta chains were read from a single sample in a study of cytomegalovirus exposure and HLA in healthy donors. Data came from immunoSEQ multiplex PCR; TCRdb stores just in-frame clones and leaves some out. The sample lists more than 100,000 clones; roughly 80% were seen once. Input material: PBMCs. The receptors stem from a woman between 40 and 50 years old in good health and CMV-seronegative. The CDR3 runs from the conserved cysteine through the conserved F or W. Each record gives: V gene, D gene, J gene, clone size, CDR3 length, CDR3 protein, CDR3 DNA. A D gene is named only where the DNA matches it firmly. Size values are once, few and many counts, or a class for expanded clones, and some rows have none.

V gene: TRBV9
D gene: -
J gene: TRBJ1-6
clone size: -
CDR3 length: 16
CDR3 protein: CASSPDSGLGNSPLHF
CDR3 DNA: TGTGCCAGCAGCCCCGACTCAGGGCTGGGGAATTCACCCCTCCACTTT

V gene: TRBV7-2
D gene: -
J gene: TRBJ2-2
clone size: -
CDR3 length: 13
CDR3 protein: CASRTGYTGELFF
CDR3 DNA: TGTGCCAGCAGAACCGGGTACACCGGGGAGCTGTTTTTT

V gene: TRBV2
D gene: TRBD2
J gene: TRBJ2-1
clone size: -
CDR3 length: 15
CDR3 protein: CASSEAGLDYNEQFF
CDR3 DNA: TGTGCCAGCAGTGAAGCGGGACTAGACTACAATGAGCAGTTCTTC

V gene: TRBV4-3
D gene: -
J gene: TRBJ1-2
clone size: -
CDR3 length: 13
CDR3 protein: CASSQERGSGYTF
CDR3 DNA: TGCGCCAGCAGCCAAGAAAGGGGTAGCGGCTACACCTTC

V gene: TRBV7-9
D gene: TRBD1
J gene: TRBJ1-1
clone size: -
CDR3 length: 15
CDR3 protein: CSSSPRQGEQREAFF
CDR3 DNA: TGTTCCAGCAGCCCCCGACAGGGAGAACAGCGTGAAGCTTTCTTT

V gene: TRBV7-3
D gene: TRBD2
J gene: TRBJ2-1
clone size: -
CDR3 length: 17
CDR3 protein: CASSPGAGGGANNEQFF
CDR3 DNA: TGTGCCAGCAGCCCCGGGGCTGGCGGGGGGGCCAATAATGAGCAGTTCTTC

V gene: TRBV6-4
D gene: TRBD1
J gene: TRBJ1-6
clone size: -
CDR3 length: 14
CDR3 protein: CASSEDRGISPLHF
CDR3 DNA: TGTGCCAGCAGTGAGGACAGGGGGATCTCACCCCTCCACTTT

V gene: TRBV4-2
D gene: -
J gene: TRBJ1-2
clone size: few
CDR3 length: 16
CDR3 protein: CASLSQSTAGGIGYTF
CDR3 DNA: TGTGCCAGCCTAAGCCAAAGCACTGCGGGGGGAATTGGCTACACCTTC

V gene: TRBV5-1
D gene: TRBD1
J gene: TRBJ1-5
clone size: -
CDR3 length: 16
CDR3 protein: CASSLEGQGVQQPQHF
CDR3 DNA: TGCGCCAGCAGCTTGGAGGGACAGGGAGTTCAACAGCCCCAGCATTTT

V gene: TRBV13
D gene: -
J gene: TRBJ1-3
clone size: -
CDR3 length: 14
CDR3 protein: CASSLFRGGNTIYF
CDR3 DNA: TGTGCCAGCAGCTTATTCAGGGGTGGAAACACCATATATTTT

V gene: TRBV13
D gene: -
J gene: TRBJ1-2
clone size: -
CDR3 length: 13
CDR3 protein: CASSTQGIYGYTF
CDR3 DNA: TGTGCCAGCAGCACACAGGGTATCTATGGCTACACCTTC

V gene: TRBV28
D gene: -
J gene: TRBJ1-3
clone size: -
CDR3 length: 18
CDR3 protein: CASSGPGHQMKSGNTIYF
CDR3 DNA: TGTGCCAGCAGTGGGCCGGGACACCAAATGAAATCTGGAAACACCATATATTTT

V gene: TRBV7-2
D gene: TRBD1
J gene: TRBJ2-1
clone size: -
CDR3 length: 15
CDR3 protein: CASSSSGQGGNEQFF
CDR3 DNA: TGTGCCAGCAGCTCGTCGGGACAGGGAGGCAATGAGCAGTTCTTC

V gene: TRBV4-2
D gene: -
J gene: TRBJ2-7
clone size: -
CDR3 length: 14
CDR3 protein: CASSHRGPLDEQYF
CDR3 DNA: TGTGCCAGCAGCCACAGAGGGCCCCTCGACGAGCAGTACTTC

V gene: TRBV7-3
D gene: TRBD2
J gene: TRBJ2-2
clone size: -
CDR3 length: 16
CDR3 protein: CASSYTPGLATGELFF
CDR3 DNA: TGTGCCAGCAGCTACACCCCGGGACTAGCTACCGGGGAGCTGTTTTTT

V gene: TRBV5-8
D gene: TRBD1
J gene: TRBJ2-3
clone size: -
CDR3 length: 15
CDR3 protein: CASSAGTGGADTQYF
CDR3 DNA: TGTGCCAGCAGCGCCGGGACAGGGGGCGCAGATACGCAGTATTTT

V gene: TRBV7-2
D gene: -
J gene: TRBJ2-7
clone size: -
CDR3 length: 15
CDR3 protein: CASSPDVGGGSEQYF
CDR3 DNA: TGTGCCAGCAGCCCAGATGTGGGAGGAGGCTCCGAGCAGTACTTC